This is a list of T cell receptor beta chains from one sample in a study of patients and donors after allogeneic stem cell transplantation. TCRdb re-analysed the RT-PCR reads in MiXCR, keeping a single row per CDR3 protein. This sample yields fewer than 95,000 distinct CDR3 sequences, of which around 5% are seen a single time; 2.6% belongs to the top ten. The specimen sequenced was blood, either unsorted or a sorted T cell fraction (not recorded which). These TCRs come from a human donor who was either an allogeneic HSCT recipient or a stem cell or donor lymphocyte infusion donor (not recorded which). It is not recorded whose cells these are; they may come from a transplant donor. The CDR3 runs from the conserved cysteine through the conserved F or W. The order of the fields is clone size, J gene, D gene, V gene, CDR3 protein, CDR3 DNA. D genes are given only for firm matches. Part of the rows lack a size; the others show once, few, many or a class for expanded clones.

clone size: many
J gene: TRBJ1-2
D gene: TRBD1
V gene: TRBV27
CDR3 protein: CASSFLRQGRRGYGYTF
CDR3 DNA: TGTGCCAGCAGTTTCCTTCGACAGGGGAGGAGAGGCTATGGCTACACCTTC

clone size: few
J gene: TRBJ1-1
D gene: NA
V gene: TRBV3-1
CDR3 protein: CASSQVVGAEAFF
CDR3 DNA: TGTGCCAGCAGCCAAGTCGTCGGGGCTGAAGCTTTCTTT

clone size: few
J gene: TRBJ2-3
D gene: TRBD2
V gene: TRBV20-1
CDR3 protein: CSASVVAGASTDTQYF
CDR3 DNA: TGCAGTGCTAGCGTCGTAGCGGGAGCTTCGACAGATACGCAGTATTTT

clone size: many
J gene: TRBJ2-7
D gene: TRBD1
V gene: TRBV4-1
CDR3 protein: CASSNPGQGSYEQYF
CDR3 DNA: TGCGCCAGCAGCAACCCGGGACAGGGCTCCTACGAGCAGTACTTC

clone size: many
J gene: TRBJ1-1
D gene: NA
V gene: TRBV5-6
CDR3 protein: CASSFVLRDTEAFF
CDR3 DNA: TGTGCCAGCAGCTTCGTACTGAGGGATACTGAAGCTTTCTTT

clone size: many
J gene: TRBJ1-1
D gene: NA
V gene: TRBV19
CDR3 protein: CASSTQRDTEAFF
CDR3 DNA: TGTGCCAGTAGTACCCAGAGGGACACTGAAGCTTTCTTT

clone size: many
J gene: TRBJ2-7
D gene: NA
V gene: TRBV6-2/TRBV6-3
CDR3 protein: CASSYYYEQYF
CDR3 DNA: TGTGCCAGCAGTTACTATTACGAGCAGTACTTC

clone size: many
J gene: TRBJ2-5
D gene: NA
V gene: TRBV5-1
CDR3 protein: CASSLLGQETQYF
CDR3 DNA: TGCGCCAGCAGCTTGTTGGGCCAAGAGACCCAGTACTTC

clone size: many
J gene: TRBJ1-5
D gene: TRBD1
V gene: TRBV27
CDR3 protein: CASSSRQGFLWPQHF
CDR3 DNA: TGTGCCAGCAGTTCCCGACAGGGCTTCCTATGGCCCCAGCATTTT

clone size: many
J gene: TRBJ2-5
D gene: TRBD2
V gene: TRBV7-7
CDR3 protein: CASSLARDSGGKETQYF
CDR3 DNA: TGTGCTAGCAGCTTAGCGCGTGATAGCGGGGGGAAAGAGACCCAGTACTTC

clone size: many
J gene: TRBJ2-1
D gene: NA
V gene: TRBV18
CDR3 protein: CAGGPAGRYNEQFF
CDR3 DNA: TGTGCTGGGGGGCCAGCGGGACGGTACAATGAGCAGTTCTTC

clone size: many
J gene: TRBJ2-3
D gene: TRBD1
V gene: TRBV4-1
CDR3 protein: CASSPQGAGDTQYF
CDR3 DNA: TGCGCCAGCAGTCCACAGGGGGCGGGGGATACGCAGTATTTT

clone size: few
J gene: TRBJ1-5
D gene: NA
V gene: TRBV19
CDR3 protein: CASRPDRRNQPQHF
CDR3 DNA: TGTGCCAGTAGACCGGACAGACGCAATCAGCCCCAGCATTTT

clone size: NA
J gene: TRBJ2-3
D gene: NA
V gene: TRBV19
CDR3 protein: CASGEADTQYF
CDR3 DNA: TGTGCCAGTGGGGAGGCAGATACGCAGTATTTT

clone size: many
J gene: TRBJ2-7
D gene: TRBD1
V gene: TRBV7-9
CDR3 protein: CASSYIDRGEQYF
CDR3 DNA: TGTGCCAGCAGCTATATCGACAGGGGCGAGCAGTACTTC

clone size: many
J gene: TRBJ2-1
D gene: TRBD2
V gene: TRBV5-6
CDR3 protein: CASSLGLGGSTKRVFF
CDR3 DNA: TGTGCCAGCAGCTTGGGACTAGGCGGGAGTACCAAACGGGTGTTCTTC

clone size: many
J gene: TRBJ2-7
D gene: NA
V gene: TRBV5-1
CDR3 protein: CASSGNTYEQYF
CDR3 DNA: TGCGCCAGTTCGGGGAACACCTACGAGCAGTACTTC

clone size: NA
J gene: TRBJ1-2
D gene: NA
V gene: TRBV18
CDR3 protein: CASSPLQQDRFYGYTF
CDR3 DNA: TGTGCCAGCTCACCACTCCAACAGGATCGGTTCTATGGCTACACCTTC

clone size: many
J gene: TRBJ1-1
D gene: NA
V gene: TRBV7-9
CDR3 protein: CASSLASTGTEAFF
CDR3 DNA: TGTGCCAGCAGCTTAGCTTCGACAGGCACTGAAGCTTTCTTT

clone size: many
J gene: TRBJ2-7
D gene: TRBD2
V gene: TRBV11-2
CDR3 protein: CASSLEPVGSGKYF
CDR3 DNA: TGTGCCAGCAGCTTAGAACCCGTTGGGAGCGGGAAGTACTTC